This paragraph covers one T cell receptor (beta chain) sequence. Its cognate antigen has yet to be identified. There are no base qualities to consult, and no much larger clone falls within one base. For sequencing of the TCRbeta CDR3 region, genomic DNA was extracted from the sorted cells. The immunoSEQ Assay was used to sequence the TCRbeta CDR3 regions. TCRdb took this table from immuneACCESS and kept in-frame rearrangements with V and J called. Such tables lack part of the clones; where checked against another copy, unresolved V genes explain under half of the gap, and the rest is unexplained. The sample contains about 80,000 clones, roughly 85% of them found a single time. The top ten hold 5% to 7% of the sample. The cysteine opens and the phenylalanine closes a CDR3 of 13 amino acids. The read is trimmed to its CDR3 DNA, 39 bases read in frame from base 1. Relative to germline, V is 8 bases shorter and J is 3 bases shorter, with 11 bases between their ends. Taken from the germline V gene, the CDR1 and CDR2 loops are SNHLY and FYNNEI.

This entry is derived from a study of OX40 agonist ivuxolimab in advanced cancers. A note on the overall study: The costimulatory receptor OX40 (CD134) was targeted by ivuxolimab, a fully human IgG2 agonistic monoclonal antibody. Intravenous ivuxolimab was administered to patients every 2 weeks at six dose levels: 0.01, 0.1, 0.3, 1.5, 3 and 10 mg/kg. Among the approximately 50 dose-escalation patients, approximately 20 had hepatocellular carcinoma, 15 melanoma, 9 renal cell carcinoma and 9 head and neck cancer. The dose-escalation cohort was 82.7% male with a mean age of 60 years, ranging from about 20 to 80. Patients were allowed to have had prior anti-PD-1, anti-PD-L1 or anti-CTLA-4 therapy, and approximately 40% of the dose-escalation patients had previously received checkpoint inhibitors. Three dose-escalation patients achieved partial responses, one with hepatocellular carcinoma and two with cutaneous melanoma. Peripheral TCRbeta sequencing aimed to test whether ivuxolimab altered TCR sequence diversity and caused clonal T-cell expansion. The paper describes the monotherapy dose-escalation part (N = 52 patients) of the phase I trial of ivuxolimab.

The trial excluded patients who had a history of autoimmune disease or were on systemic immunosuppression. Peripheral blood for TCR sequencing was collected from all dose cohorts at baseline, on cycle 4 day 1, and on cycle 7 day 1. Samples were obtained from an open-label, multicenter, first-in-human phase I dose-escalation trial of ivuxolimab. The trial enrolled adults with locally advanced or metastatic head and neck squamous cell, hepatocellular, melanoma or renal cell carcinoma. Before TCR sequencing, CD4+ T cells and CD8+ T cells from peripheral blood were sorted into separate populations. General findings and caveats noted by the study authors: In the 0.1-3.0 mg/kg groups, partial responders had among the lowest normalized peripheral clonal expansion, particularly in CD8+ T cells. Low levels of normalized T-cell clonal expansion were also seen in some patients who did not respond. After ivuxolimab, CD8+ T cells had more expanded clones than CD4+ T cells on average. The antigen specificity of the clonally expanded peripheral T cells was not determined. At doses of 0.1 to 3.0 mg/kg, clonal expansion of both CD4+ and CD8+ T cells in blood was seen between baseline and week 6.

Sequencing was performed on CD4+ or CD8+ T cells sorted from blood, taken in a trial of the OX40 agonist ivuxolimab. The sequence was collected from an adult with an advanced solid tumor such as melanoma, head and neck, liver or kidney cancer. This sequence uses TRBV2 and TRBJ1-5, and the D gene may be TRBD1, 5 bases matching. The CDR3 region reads CASLRDANQPQHF. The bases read TGTGCCAGCCTCCGGGACGCCAATCAGCCCCAGCATTTT.